Listed here are 27 T cell receptor beta chains from one sample, sequenced in a study of T cell responses to AZD1222 COVID-19 vaccine. Sequenced by immunoSEQ multiplex PCR; TCRdb stores in-frame clones only, minus some. The sample yields approximately 100,000 clones, around nine tenths seen once. The sample was peripheral blood, taken 28 days after the second dose of the MenACWY control vaccine. These receptors were taken from an adult who received the MenACWY meningococcal vaccine as a control.

This clone was recorded only once. The chain joins TRBV27 to TRBJ2-2; no firm D call. The CDR3 contains 13 residues. The germline V gene has CDR1 MNHEY and CDR2 SMNVEV (reference sequence). V gave up 6 bases and J gave up 0 bases, with 5 bases separating them. CDR3: CASRAANTGELFF. In DNA form, the CDR3 reads TGTGCCAGCAGGGCGGCGAACACCGGGGAGCTGTTTTTT.

This chain uses TRBV12-5 with TRBJ2-3, with TRBD1 as a possible D gene (6 bases). Trimming took 4 bases from V and 4 from J, leaving 9 bases between them. The V gene's germline CDR1 is LGHNT and CDR2 FRNRAP. The CDR3 runs 13 residues. As DNA, the CDR3 is TGTGCTAGTGGTTCGCAGGGGTCAGATACGCAGTATTTT. Protein: CASGSQGSDTQYF. Full variable domain (remainder filled in from reference TRBV12-5 and TRBJ2-3): DARVTQTPRHKVTEMGQEVTMRCQPILGHNTVFWYRQTMMQGLELLAYFRNRAPLDDSGMPKDRFSAEMPDATLATLKIQPSEPRDSAVYFCASGSQGSDTQYFGPGTRLTVL.

CDR3 coding DNA: TGTGCCAGTAGTATTAGGGGTGGTGACCAAGAGACCCAGTACTTC. Translation: CASSIRGGDQETQYF. The chain combines TRBV19 with TRBJ2-5; D possibly corresponds to TRBD1 (5 bases). The CDR3 contains 15 residues. V lost 3 bases, J lost 0 bases, and 11 bases lay in between. Germline V gene sequence: CDR1 LNHDA, CDR2 SQIVND (reference sequence).

The chain uses TRBV30 and TRBJ2-3, with D possibly being TRBD1 or TRBD2 (5 bases each). The V gene lost 5 bases and the J gene lost 2 bases, with 14 bases spanning the gap. The length of the CDR3 is 14 residues. Germline V gene data show CDR1 as GTSNPN and CDR2 as SVGIG (reference sequence). The CDR3 DNA reads TGTGCCTGGGGGGGTTCTACTGTCACAGATACGCAGTATTTT. It encodes CAWGGSTVTDTQYF.

The rearrangement links TRBV7-2 to TRBJ1-5, with D possibly being TRBD1 (6 bases). This CDR3 region has 15 residues. With 1 base removed from V and 0 bases from J, the gap between germline ends came to 7 bases. CDR1 SGHTA and CDR2 FQGNSA come from the germline V gene. The CDR3 DNA sequence: TGTGCCAGCAGCTTAGGGACAGTTAGCAATCAGCCCCAGCATTTT. As protein: CASSLGTVSNQPQHF.

The V and J genes are TRBV28 and TRBJ1-2; D remains ambiguous. V was pared by 5 bases and J by 0 bases, with 10 bases between. The CDR3 consists of 14 residues. Germline CDR1 reads MDHEN; CDR2 reads SYDVKM. The CDR3 is CASSERIPNYGYTF. CDR3 nucleotides: TGTGCCAGCAGTGAACGGATACCTAACTATGGCTACACCTTC.

This clone appeared once. The chain recombines TRBV6-5 with TRBJ2-3; 7 bases line up with TRBD1. Germline-derived CDR1 and CDR2 are MNHEY and SVGAGI. This CDR3 has 13 residues. After removal of 7 bases from V and 5 bases from J, the junction contained 6 bases not matched to a gene. CDR3 DNA sequence: TGTGCCAGCATAAGGGGGCCGGTAGATACGCAGTATTTT. It codes for CASIRGPVDTQYF.

This clone appeared once. The V gene is TRBV15, the J gene TRBJ2-3; 10 bases fit TRBD1. The CDR3 consists of 13 residues. Germline lookup yields CDR1 LNHNV and CDR2 YYDKDF (reference sequence). V shed 8 bases, J shed 11 bases, and the junction held 10 bases outside the gene matches. CDR3 bases: TGTGCCACCGGAGGACAGGGGGGAATTTGGCAGTATTTT. Its protein is CATGGQGGIWQYF.

The J gene is TRBJ2-1, the V gene TRBV7-3; perhaps D is TRBD1 or TRBD2 (6 bases each). Per the germline V gene, CDR1 is SGHTA and CDR2 is FQGTGA. The CDR3 is made up of 16 amino acids. Trimming took 1 base from V and 0 from J, leaving 10 bases between them. The CDR3 DNA reads as TGTGCCAGCAGCTTAAGTCGGGGGCACTCCTACAATGAGCAGTTCTTC. This encodes CASSLSRGHSYNEQFF.

The CDR3 region is CASSLGYTIYF. CDR3 sequence (DNA): TGTGCCAGCAGCTTAGGGTACACCATATATTTT. This chain uses TRBV7-2 with TRBJ1-3; D call uncertain. CDR1 SGHTA and CDR2 FQGNSA come from the germline V gene. The V gene lost 1 base and the J gene lost 8 bases, with 3 bases spanning the gap. CDR3 length: 11 residues.

This chain uses TRBV28 with TRBJ1-5; D unresolved. The germline V gene encodes CDR1 MDHEN and CDR2 SYDVKM. The CDR3 length is 13 residues. Trimming pared 2 bases from V and 5 bases from J, leaving 7 bases between. CDR3 sequence reads: CASSLERDQPQHF. CDR3 DNA sequence: TGTGCCAGCAGTTTAGAGCGCGATCAGCCCCAGCATTTT.

The V call is TRBV12-3 or TRBV12-4, the J call TRBJ2-7; D remains ambiguous. The CDR3 is made up of 13 amino acids. Trimming pared 4 bases from V and 2 bases from J, leaving 9 bases between. The CDR3 loop reads CASSYDGTYEQYF. In DNA form, the CDR3 reads TGTGCCAGCAGTTACGACGGAACCTACGAGCAGTACTTC.

This rearrangement joins TRBV7-9 to TRBJ2-3; a weak D match, TRBD2 (6 bases). CDR3 length: 14 residues. Germline CDR1 is SEHNR and CDR2 is FQNEAQ (reference sequence). Trimming took 4 bases from V and 6 from J, leaving 14 bases between them. The CDR3 here is CASSSAGLSDTQYF. In DNA form, the CDR3 reads TGTGCCAGCAGCTCCGCGGGACTCAGCGATACGCAGTATTTT. Looking up the rest from reference TRBV7-9 and TRBJ2-3 gives the full variable domain: DTGVSQNPRHKITKRGQNVTFRCDPISEHNRLYWYRQTLGQGPEFLTYFQNEAQLEKSRLLSDRFSAERPKGSFSTLEIQRTEQGDSAMYLCASSSAGLSDTQYFGPGTRLTVL.

This rearrangement joins TRBV4-3 to TRBJ1-2; D is possibly TRBD1 (6 bases). This CDR3 has 16 amino acids. Trimming took off 4 bases at V and 7 bases at J, with 22 bases between the two ends. Germline V gene lookup returns CDR1 LGHNA and CDR2 YSLEER. CDR3 amino acids: CASSPHEGGRIGGYTF. The CDR3 DNA sequence: TGCGCCAGCAGCCCTCATGAGGGGGGACGGATAGGTGGCTACACCTTC.

The chain uses TRBV5-8 and TRBJ1-2; D remains ambiguous. CDR1 is SGHTS, CDR2 YDEGEE, per germline. Between the trimmed V and J ends, which lost 4 bases and 5 bases, there was a span of 6 bases. The CDR3 runs to 11 residues. CDR3 DNA sequence: TGTGCCAGCAGCCTAACATATGGCTACACCTTC. This codes for CASSLTYGYTF.

The J gene is TRBJ1-1, the V gene TRBV6-5, with TRBD1 matching 9 bases. Germline CDR1 and CDR2: MNHEY and SVGAGI. Trimming cost V 5 bases and J 2 bases; bases outside gene matches: 6. The CDR3 length is 15 residues. CDR3 protein: CASSRQGGLNTEAFF. The DNA for the CDR3 is TGTGCCAGCAGTCGACAGGGGGGGCTCAACACTGAAGCTTTCTTT.

This chain uses TRBV3-1 (or the pseudogene TRBV3-2) with TRBJ2-4; D remains unclear. Germline CDR1 reads LGHDT; CDR2 reads YNNKEL (reference sequence). The CDR3 consists of 13 residues. Between the trimmed V and J ends, which lost 2 bases and 0 bases, there was a span of 2 bases. The CDR3 coding sequence is TGTGCCAGCAGCCAACTAGCCAAAAACATTCAGTACTTC. It encodes CASSQLAKNIQYF.

The J gene is TRBJ2-2, the V gene TRBV6-2 or TRBV6-3; TRBD2 aligns across 16 bases. Unmatched junction bases numbered 14, after V lost 6 bases and J lost 7 bases. This CDR3 has 19 residues. The V gene's germline CDR1 is MNHEY and CDR2 SVGEGT. The CDR3 DNA follows: TGTGCCAGCAGCTATCCCGGGACTAGCGGGGGGGCAATTGACGGGGAGCTGTTTTTT. Protein: CASSYPGTSGGAIDGELFF.

The rearrangement uses TRBV5-6 and TRBJ1-1, with D unresolved. Germline loops: CDR1 SGHDT, CDR2 YYEEEE. The length of the CDR3 is 14 residues. Deletions cut 4 bases from V and 1 base from J, with 11 bases between. The CDR3 is CASSPRMRNTEAFF. For the CDR3, the DNA is TGTGCCAGCAGCCCCCGTATGAGGAACACTGAAGCTTTCTTT.

This clone was counted a few times. The rearrangement links TRBV11-2 to TRBJ1-1; D is possibly TRBD1 (5 bases). CDR3 length: 14 residues. V gave up 0 bases and J gave up 5 bases, with 10 bases separating them. Germline CDR1 and CDR2: SGHAT and FQNNGV. CDR3 sequence: CASSLDRVGTEAFF. The CDR3 DNA reads as TGTGCCAGCAGCTTAGACAGGGTCGGGACTGAAGCTTTCTTT.

This clone is a singleton in its sample. The genes are TRBV10-3 and TRBJ2-7; 8 bases fit TRBD2. V lost 4 bases and J lost 3; bases outside the gene matches: 5. Per the germline V gene, CDR1 is ENHRY and CDR2 is SYGVKD. The CDR3 has 14 residues. CDR3: CAISGGGLIYEQYF. The CDR3 nucleotides are TGTGCCATCAGTGGCGGGGGGCTCATCTACGAGCAGTACTTC.

Here the CDR3 reads CASSDRDKINQPQHF. DNA of the CDR3: TGCGCCAGCAGCGACCGGGACAAAATCAATCAGCCCCAGCATTTT. The rearrangement uses TRBV23-1 and TRBJ1-5; possibly TRBD1 for D (6 bases). TRBV23-1 belongs to the ORF category, with a function that is uncertain. The CDR3 has 15 residues. The V end lost 6 bases, the J end lost 3 bases, and 15 bases lay between the germline ends.

This clone was detected only once. The chain links TRBV11-3 to TRBJ1-5; TRBD1 matches 9 bases. V lost 4 bases to trimming and J lost 0 bases; unmatched junction nucleotides: 13. The CDR3 length is 19 residues. Germline loops: CDR1 SGHNT, CDR2 YENEEA. The DNA for the CDR3 is TGTGCCAGCAGCTCACTCCATTACAGGGGGCCTTATAGCAATCAGCCCCAGCATTTT. This sequence encodes CASSSLHYRGPYSNQPQHF.

This chain uses TRBV3-1 (or the pseudogene TRBV3-2) with TRBJ2-7; TRBD1 or TRBD2 may be the D gene (6 bases each). The CDR3 sequence is 15 residues long. Germline V gene sequence: CDR1 LGHDT, CDR2 YNNKEL (reference sequence). V lost 4 bases and J lost 6, with 19 bases in between. CDR3 DNA: TGTGCCAGCAGCCCAGGACTGGGGGGCTTCGGCGAGCAGTACTTC. Residues: CASSPGLGGFGEQYF.

The rearrangement uses TRBV4-1 and TRBJ2-5; D remains ambiguous. Germline V gene sequence: CDR1 MGHRA, CDR2 YSYEKL. This CDR3 region has 14 residues. V lost 0 bases and J 5 bases, leaving 10 bases between the germline ends. The CDR3 coding sequence is TGCGCCAGCAGCCAAGATTTGGGCGAGGAGACCCAGTACTTC. The encoded protein is CASSQDLGEETQYF.

The table lists this clone with a count of one. V gene TRBV7-2 combines with J gene TRBJ2-1; D unresolved. The germline CDR1 and CDR2 sequences are SGHTA and FQGNSA. V was cut by 2 bases and J by 6 bases, with 8 bases left in between. CDR3 length equals 13 residues. This CDR3 is CASSLLRLNEQFF. In DNA form, the CDR3 reads TGTGCCAGCAGCTTACTACGGCTCAATGAGCAGTTCTTC.

There are a few counts of this clone. This rearrangement joins TRBV14 to TRBJ2-5; 7 bases align to TRBD2. V shed 1 base, J shed 3 bases, and the junction held 5 bases outside the gene matches. Germline V lookup: CDR1 SGHDN, CDR2 FVKESK. The CDR3 runs to 15 residues. The CDR3: CASSQGGSGKETQYF. The CDR3 region has the DNA TGTGCCAGCAGCCAAGGCGGGAGCGGGAAAGAGACCCAGTACTTC. Together with reference TRBV14 and TRBJ2-5, the CDR3 gives the full variable domain: EAGVTQFPSHSVIEKGQTVTLRCDPISGHDNLYWYRRVMGKEIKFLLHFVKESKQDESGMPNNRFLAERTGGTYSTLKVQPAELEDSGVYFCASSQGGSGKETQYFGPGTRLLVL.